These T cell receptor beta chains were read from a single sample in a study of B cell selection in AIRE deficiency. This table comes from immunoSEQ multiplex PCR, and its TCRdb copy is limited to in-frame clones, with some not included. The repertoire includes 20,000 to 25,000 clones, 95% to 98% of them detected once, and roughly 0.17% sits in the top ten. The material sequenced was conventional CD4+ T cells sorted from PBMCs. The receptors were gathered from a human donor with AIRE deficiency. Each CDR3 is given with its conserved first and last residue.

j_call cdr3_length v_call cdr3_aa
TRBJ2-1 14 TRBV4-3 CASSVRPDFVEQFF
TRBJ2-7 12 TRBV7-9 CASSRQAYEQYF
TRBJ2-1 18 TRBV4-3 CASSQGALGSGVYNEQFF
TRBJ2-1 14 TRBV30 CAWNRGTPYNEQFF
TRBJ2-1 15 TRBV6-5 CASSYWTGNSNEQFF
TRBJ2-7 15 TRBV27 CASSLLGEREYEQYF
TRBJ2-5 14 TRBV7-2 CASSPYRGAETQYF
TRBJ2-7 12 TRBV10-3 CATGTGNSEQYF
TRBJ2-5 10 TRBV2 CASSTETQYF
TRBJ2-7 16 TRBV18 CASSTISGTDLIEQYF
TRBJ2-1 10 TRBV20-1 CSARNDEQFF
TRBJ1-5 14 TRBV5-6 CASSWGPTGQPQHF
TRBJ2-3 14 TRBV30 CAWRRQGSTDTQYF
TRBJ2-3 10 TRBV6-1 CASKDDTQYF
TRBJ2-3 14 TRBV27 CASKGARRPDTQYF
TRBJ1-5 14 TRBV7-9 CASSLVGTSEAQHF
TRBJ2-3 17 TRBV7-9 CASSWGQGLDVTDTQYF
TRBJ2-5 14 TRBV6-4 CASSDGDRLETQYF
TRBJ2-1 11 TRBV12-2 CASRPGCEQFF
TRBJ1-5 16 TRBV4-3 CASSQDSRERNQPQHF
TRBJ2-7 15 TRBV5-1 CASSLALAASYEQYF
TRBJ2-7 13 TRBV10-3 CAITRDSAGEQYF
TRBJ1-1 13 TRBV6-5 CASRRQGSTEAFF
TRBJ1-1 15 TRBV5-1 CASSLSGARDTEAFF
TRBJ2-2 18 TRBV7-2 CASSLAHRGGRGTGELFF
TRBJ2-3 18 TRBV4-3 CASSQRTSGNSITDTQYF
TRBJ2-7 13 TRBV5-6 CASSQSLPYEQYF
TRBJ1-2 16 TRBV25-1 CASSEYYGGPARGYTF
TRBJ2-2 14 TRBV15 CATSRAALPGELFF
TRBJ1-3 14 TRBV7-9 CASSGDPIGNTIYF
TRBJ1-5 18 TRBV4-2 CASSFTDHPTGGNQPQHF
TRBJ1-5 15 TRBV2 CASTRTGDVVQPQHF
TRBJ2-7 13 TRBV6-5 CASSYGRGLEQYF
TRBJ2-5 14 TRBV11-2 CASSLDWLGETQYF
TRBJ2-7 15 TRBV28 CASRSQDKYSYEQYF
TRBJ2-1 15 TRBV6-5 CASSYQGLARIPQFF
TRBJ2-2 14 TRBV6-6 CAIGGLANTGELFF
TRBJ2-1 13 TRBV10-3 CAISDLQGSRQFF
TRBJ2-5 15 TRBV5-6 CASSLVGPRQETQYF
TRBJ2-5 14 TRBV7-2 CASSLDQGTETQYF
TRBJ2-7 16 TRBV4-2 CASSQDRTSGTYEQYF
TRBJ2-3 15 TRBV4-2 CASSLGLEETDTQYF
TRBJ2-3 13 TRBV29-1 CSVAAGSTDTQYF
TRBJ2-7 13 TRBV29-1 CSVETPQGYEQYF
TRBJ2-1 13 TRBV6-5 CASRTDFLDEQFF
TRBJ1-2 14 TRBV2 CALLGRGGWDGYTF
TRBJ2-5 15 TRBV19 CASSIDSQGAETQYF
TRBJ1-1 15 TRBV30 CAWFRIARENTEAFF
TRBJ2-3 17 TRBV5-4 CASSLGTSGRMTDTQYF
TRBJ1-5 12 TRBV28 CASRDHRQPQHF
TRBJ1-3 18 TRBV15 CATSSFGLNRERENTIYF
TRBJ1-4 14 TRBV5-1 CASSSPGVGEKLFF
TRBJ1-2 14 TRBV4-3 CASSQDRGNYGYTF
TRBJ2-1 14 TRBV5-5 CASSDPGNNNEQFF
TRBJ2-5 13 TRBV28 CASSFGTQETQYF
TRBJ2-7 15 TRBV27 CASSLKWYGSYEQYF
TRBJ2-5 16 TRBV7-3 CASSSDRDGDQETQYF
TRBJ2-7 13 TRBV28 CASIEGGRPEQYF